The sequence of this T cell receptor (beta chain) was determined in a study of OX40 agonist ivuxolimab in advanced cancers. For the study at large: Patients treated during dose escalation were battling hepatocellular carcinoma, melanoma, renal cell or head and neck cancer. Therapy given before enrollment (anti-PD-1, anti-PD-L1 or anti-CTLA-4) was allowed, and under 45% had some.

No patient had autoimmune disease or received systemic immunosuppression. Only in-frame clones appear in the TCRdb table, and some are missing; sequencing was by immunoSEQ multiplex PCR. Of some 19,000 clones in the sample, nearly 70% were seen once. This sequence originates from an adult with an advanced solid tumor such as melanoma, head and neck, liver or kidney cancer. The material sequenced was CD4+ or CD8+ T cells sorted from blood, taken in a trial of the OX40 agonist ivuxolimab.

The CDR3: CASSLDAGPGDTQYF. The CDR3 region has the DNA TGTGCCAGCAGCTTAGACGCAGGGCCGGGAGATACGCAGTATTTT. The J gene is TRBJ2-3, the V gene TRBV7-3; perhaps TRBD1 as D (5 bases). The CDR3 contains 15 residues. CDR1 SGHTA and CDR2 FQGTGA come from the germline V gene. The V end was cut by 2 bases, the J end by 5 bases, with 14 bases between.